This T cell receptor beta chain was sequenced for a study of radiotherapy plus CTLA-4 blockade in lung cancer. V dropped 6 bases and J dropped 4 bases, with 16 bases sitting between them. The CDR3 consists of 14 residues. Germline CDR1 SGHTS, CDR2 YDEGEE. Worth noting for this clone: The antigen is unknown.

Study-level points and caveats: Blood TCR clones of tumor origin expanded after radiotherapy plus ipilimumab. Per reports, early blood T cell clone dynamics, plus interferon-beta, forecast response most strongly.

Patients in the study, people with chemo-refractory metastatic non-small-cell lung cancer, received focal radiation plus ipilimumab CTLA-4 blockade. Sequencing used immunoSEQ multiplex PCR; TCRdb keeps in-frame clones, though not all of them. Here the sample spans about 80,000 clones, 78% being singletons. The rearrangement uses TRBV5-8 and TRBJ1-2; perhaps TRBD1 as D (6 bases). The sequencing here drew on peripheral blood, taken from a patient treated with radiotherapy plus ipilimumab. The source of this sequence is a human donor with non-small cell lung cancer whose response to radiotherapy plus ipilimumab could not be evaluated. Some clones in this sample may be carry-over from other donors' samples. The CDR3 coding sequence is TGTGCCAGCATTCCAAGGGGGGGTCTCTATGGCTACACCTTC. Translation: CASIPRGGLYGYTF.